This T cell receptor (beta chain) is drawn from a study of T cell responses to AZD1222 COVID-19 vaccine. Study observations and caveats: White British ancestry dominated among donors, who included more females, and clonal diversity was possibly underestimated. Baseline seropositivity characterized only six or seven AZD1222 recipients.

Sequencing was performed with immunoSEQ multiplex PCR; in TCRdb, only in-frame clones are kept and a portion is missing. The sample gives 140,000 to 150,000 clones, about 87% of which show up once; around 16% is in the top ten. The V and J ends lost 8 bases and 3 bases respectively, with 4 bases between them. In germline, CDR1 is MNHEY, CDR2 SVGAGI. CDR3 length: 10 residues. A word on this clone: The target antigen is unknown.

The sequencing here drew on peripheral blood, taken on day 0 of AZD1222 vaccination. This TCR derives from an adult in good health. The V call is TRBV6-5, the J call TRBJ1-1; D uncertain. The CDR3 DNA follows: TGTGCCAGCTGGGACACTGAAGCTTTCTTT. This codes for CASWDTEAFF.